The source of this TCR beta chain is a study of shared clonotypes between healthy human individuals. Germline CDR1 MGHDK, CDR2 SYGVNS. V was pared by 5 bases and J by 9 bases, with 11 bases between. The CDR3 contains 12 residues. TCRdb's table, derived via immunoSEQ multiplex PCR, lists solely in-frame clones and lacks some. This table holds millions of clones, 85% to 95% found once. Terminally differentiated effector memory CD45RA+ cells were excluded from the naive CD8 cells, which were CD45RO-negative and positively selected for CCR7. The clonotype originates from a man aged 18 to 30 in good health. Some clones in this sample may be carry-over from other donors' samples. Material for sequencing was naive CD8+ T cells from PBMCs. The V call is TRBV25-1, the J call TRBJ2-1; D unclear. The CDR3 loop is CASSPFGGEQFF. The DNA for the CDR3 is TGTGCCAGCAGTCCCTTCGGCGGTGAGCAGTTCTTC.